What follows describes a single TCR beta chain. Antigen unknown. MiXCR, applied by TCRdb to the reads, yields one record per CDR3 protein. The sample records about 900,000 distinct CDR3 sequences, around 30% being singletons. The data are from a study of T cell repertoires in cytomegalovirus infection. Overall study findings and caveats: The study identified carriers of CMV plus the relevant HLA from cumulative public TCR beta family frequency.

The CDR3 length is 14 residues. Germline lookup yields CDR1 MNHEY and CDR2 SMNVEV (reference sequence). V lost 7 bases to trimming and J lost 10 bases; unmatched junction nucleotides: 6. V is TRBV27 and J is TRBJ1-6; 11 nucleotides align to TRBD1. The sample consisted of cultured CD8+ T cells from PBMCs, taken from culture after CMV antigen stimulation. This clonotype was obtained from a human donor in good health (CMV status not recorded). Some clones in this sample may be carry-over from other donors' samples. DNA for the CDR3: TGTGCCAGCAAAACCGGGACAGGGGGATCACCCCTCCACTTT. Translation: CASKTGTGGSPLHF.